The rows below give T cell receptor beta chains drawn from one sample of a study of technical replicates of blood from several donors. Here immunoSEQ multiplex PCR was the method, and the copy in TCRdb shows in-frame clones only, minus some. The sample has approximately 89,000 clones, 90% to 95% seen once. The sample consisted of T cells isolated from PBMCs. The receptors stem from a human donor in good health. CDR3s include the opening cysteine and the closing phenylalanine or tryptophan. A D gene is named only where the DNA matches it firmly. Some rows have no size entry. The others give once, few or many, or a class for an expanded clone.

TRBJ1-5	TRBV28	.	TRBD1	CASTSLQGTGNQPQHF	TGTGCCAGCACCTCCCTACAGGGGACGGGCAATCAGCCCCAGCATTTT
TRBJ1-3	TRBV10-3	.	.	CAISSGTPRSGNTIYF	TGTGCCATCAGTTCCGGGACACCTCGCTCTGGAAACACCATATATTTT
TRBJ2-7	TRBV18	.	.	CASSPGPGQAYEQYF	TGTGCCAGCTCACCGGGACCGGGACAAGCCTACGAGCAGTACTTC
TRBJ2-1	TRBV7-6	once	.	CASSLAGGVDEQFF	TGTGCCAGCAGCTTAGCGGGAGGTGTCGATGAGCAGTTCTTC
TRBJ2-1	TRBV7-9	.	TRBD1	CASSLLRGWDRVANEQFF	TGTGCCAGCAGCTTATTGCGCGGGTGGGACAGGGTAGCCAATGAGCAGTTCTTC
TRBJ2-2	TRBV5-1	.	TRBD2	CASSFLLAGAGELFF	TGCGCCAGCAGCTTTTTACTAGCGGGAGCCGGGGAGCTGTTTTTT
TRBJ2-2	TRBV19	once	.	CASSGLYTGELFF	TGTGCCAGTAGTGGGCTTTACACCGGGGAGCTGTTTTTT
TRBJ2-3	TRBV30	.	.	CAWSASNTQYF	TGTGCCTGGAGTGCCAGTAATACGCAGTATTTT
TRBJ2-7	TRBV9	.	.	CASAPHGGLSYEQYF	TGTGCCAGTGCCCCCCATGGGGGCTTATCCTACGAGCAGTACTTC
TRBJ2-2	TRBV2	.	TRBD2	CASLPAGGAANTGELFF	TGTGCCTCCTTGCCAGCGGGAGGAGCCGCGAACACCGGGGAGCTGTTTTTT
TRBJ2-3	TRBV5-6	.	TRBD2	CASSLTSGRARGTDTQYF	TGTGCCAGCAGCTTGACTAGCGGGAGGGCCCGCGGCACAGATACGCAGTATTTT
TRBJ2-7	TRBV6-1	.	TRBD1	CASSVDRGFYEQYF	TGTGCCAGCAGCGTAGACAGGGGGTTCTACGAGCAGTACTTC
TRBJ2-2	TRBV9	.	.	CASSVLLVSGELFF	TGTGCCAGCAGCGTCCTCCTAGTTTCCGGGGAGCTGTTTTTT
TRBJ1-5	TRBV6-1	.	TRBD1	CASSEAWTGGLVRNQPQHF	TGTGCCAGCAGTGAAGCTTGGACAGGGGGCCTAGTCCGCAATCAGCCCCAGCATTTT
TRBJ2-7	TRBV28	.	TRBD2	CASSLAGAGKLGEQYF	TGTGCCAGCAGTTTAGCGGGAGCGGGGAAATTGGGGGAGCAGTACTTC
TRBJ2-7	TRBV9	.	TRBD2	CASSVGRGALYEQYF	TGTGCCAGCAGCGTAGGGCGGGGGGCCCTCTACGAGCAGTACTTC
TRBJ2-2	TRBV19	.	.	CASSMGGGTGELFF	TGTGCCAGTAGTATGGGTGGAGGTACCGGGGAGCTGTTTTTT
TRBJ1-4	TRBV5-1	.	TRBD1	CASSRPGQGHEKLFF	TGCGCCAGCAGCCGCCCGGGACAGGGGCATGAAAAACTGTTTTTT